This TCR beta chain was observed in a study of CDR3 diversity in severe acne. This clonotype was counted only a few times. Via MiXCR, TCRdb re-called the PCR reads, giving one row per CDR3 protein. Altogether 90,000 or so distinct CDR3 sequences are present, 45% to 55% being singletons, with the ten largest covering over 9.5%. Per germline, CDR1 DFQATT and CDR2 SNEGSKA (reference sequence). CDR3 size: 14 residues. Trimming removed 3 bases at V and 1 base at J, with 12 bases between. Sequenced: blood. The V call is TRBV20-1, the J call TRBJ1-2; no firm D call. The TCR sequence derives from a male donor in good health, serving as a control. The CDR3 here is CSARARANNYGYTF. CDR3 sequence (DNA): TGCAGTGCTAGGGCTCGGGCCAATAACTATGGCTACACCTTC.